The 29 T cell receptor beta chains presented below share a single source sample, sequenced in a study of beta chain features in type 1 diabetes (dated 2018 in TCRdb). Receptors were amplified or captured by the immunoSEQ multiplex PCR assay. The entire amount of isolated RNA was reverse transcribed using the High Capacity cDNA Reverse Transcription Kit, so the sequenced TCRB transcripts were expressed ones. The clones in this table, taken by TCRdb from immuneACCESS, are in-frame only. Not every clone is retained; where verified, under half of the shortfall comes from an unresolved V gene, and the cause of the rest is unknown. This sample holds 600,000 or so clones; 9.5% to 15% were observed only once. The top ten constitute 0.095% to 0.15% of the sample. Antigens for these TCRs are unknown. What the work shows at the level of the full study, not this receptor alone: Type 1 diabetes patients showed a moderate but significant shortening of TCRB CDR3 length in all four CD4+ subsets.

The sequencing sample was made of naive CD4+ T cells from blood. The sample's cell subset or site label, decoded: true naive CD4+ T cells. These receptors were taken from a man aged 30 to 39 with type 1 diabetes.

The CDR3 sequence is CASSQVGGLGTDTQYF. The CDR3 nucleotides are TGTGCCAGCAGCCAAGTGGGGGGATTGGGGACAGATACGCAGTATTTT. V gene TRBV4-2 combines with J gene TRBJ2-3; D possibly corresponds to TRBD2 (6 bases). The germline CDR1 and CDR2 sequences are LGHNA and YNFKEQ. There are 16 residues in the CDR3. Trimming pared 1 base from V and 3 bases from J, leaving 14 bases between.

This clone appeared a few times. The gene calls are TRBV6-6 and TRBJ2-3; TRBD2 aligns across 7 bases. The CDR3 has 14 residues. V lost 5 bases and J lost 4; bases outside the gene matches: 6. The germline V gene encodes CDR1 MNHNY and CDR2 SVGAGI (reference sequence). CDR3 region: CASSSGTAADTQYF. CDR3 in DNA: TGTGCCAGCAGTAGCGGGACGGCGGCAGATACGCAGTATTTT.

This clone was observed a handful of times. The V gene is TRBV5-1, the J gene TRBJ2-5, with D uncertain. The germline V gene has CDR1 SGHRS and CDR2 YFSETQ. The CDR3 runs 14 residues. The germline V and J ends were trimmed by 7 bases and 0 bases, with 13 bases remaining between them. Written as DNA, the CDR3 is TGCGCCAGCGCCTTTACCGCGAACCAAGAGACCCAGTACTTC. The encoded protein is CASAFTANQETQYF.

The chain recombines TRBV7-9 with TRBJ1-6; a weak D match, TRBD1 (5 bases). This CDR3 comprises 16 residues. The germline V and J ends were trimmed by 1 base and 9 bases, with 16 bases remaining between them. Looked up from germline, CDR1 is SEHNR and CDR2 is FQNEAQ (reference sequence). CDR3 DNA sequence: TGTGCCAGCAGCTTAGATTTTCATGGGGCCGGTTCACCCCTCCACTTT. Protein product: CASSLDFHGAGSPLHF.

The J gene is TRBJ2-2, the V gene TRBV7-2; 7 bases line up with TRBD1. The trim removed 5 bases at V and 6 bases at J, leaving 6 bases unmatched. Germline CDR1 is SGHTA and CDR2 is FQGNSA. CDR3 size: 14 residues. CDR3 region: CASSPGGYSGELFF. The CDR3 DNA reads TGTGCCAGCAGCCCAGGGGGATACTCCGGGGAGCTGTTTTTT.

V is TRBV28 and J is TRBJ1-2; the D gene is possibly TRBD1 (6 bases). Germline CDR1 is MDHEN and CDR2 is SYDVKM. Trimming stripped 4 bases from V and 2 bases from J, with 11 bases between. The CDR3 is made up of 14 amino acids. The CDR3 loop reads CASSSPTGNYGYTF. CDR3 in DNA: TGTGCCAGCAGTTCCCCTACAGGGAACTATGGCTACACCTTC.

The chain recombines TRBV4-2 with TRBJ2-3, with 7 bases aligning to TRBD2. Germline CDR1 is LGHNA and CDR2 is YNFKEQ. V lost 2 bases to trimming and J lost 5 bases; unmatched junction nucleotides: 1. The CDR3 covers 13 residues. CDR3 nucleotides: TGTGCCAGCAGCCAACCGGGGGGAGATACGCAGTATTTT. Protein sequence: CASSQPGGDTQYF.

This clone was observed a few times. The chain links TRBV29-1 to TRBJ1-4; D is uncertain. This CDR3 has 14 residues. CDR1 is SQVTM, CDR2 ANQGSEA, per germline. The V end lost 6 bases, the J end lost 0 bases, and 11 bases lay between the germline ends. This chain's CDR3 is CSVSSLATNEKLFF. CDR3 nucleotides: TGCAGCGTGAGTTCCCTTGCAACTAATGAAAAACTGTTTTTT.

The chain employs TRBV7-2 and TRBJ1-2, with D possibly being TRBD1 (6 bases). Germline V gene sequence: CDR1 SGHTA, CDR2 FQGNSA. Trimming took off 2 bases at V and 6 bases at J, with 13 bases between the two ends. This CDR3 is built from 14 residues. The CDR3 protein is CASSLFNRVDGYTF. The DNA of the CDR3 is TGTGCCAGCAGCTTATTTAACAGGGTGGATGGCTACACCTTC.

Only a few counts were recorded for this clone. This sequence joins TRBV29-1 and TRBJ1-3, with D hard to call. Per germline, CDR1 SQVTM and CDR2 ANQGSEA. Trimming pared 3 bases from V and 0 bases from J, leaving 9 bases between. This CDR3 contains 14 residues. This CDR3 reads CSVDRLHSGNTIYF. CDR3 sequence (DNA): TGCAGCGTTGACCGACTCCACTCTGGAAACACCATATATTTT.

The rearrangement joins TRBV10-3 to TRBJ2-5; weak D call: TRBD1 (5 bases). V was cut by 0 bases and J by 0 bases, with 8 bases left in between. Germline V gene lookup returns CDR1 ENHRY and CDR2 SYGVKD. The CDR3 spans 15 residues. The chain's CDR3 is CAISESRGYQETQYF. DNA for the CDR3: TGTGCCATCAGTGAGTCAAGGGGATACCAAGAGACCCAGTACTTC.

V and J are TRBV7-2 and TRBJ1-5; a weak D match, TRBD1 (6 bases). CDR1 and CDR2 (germline): SGHTA, FQGNSA. Trimming left V 1 base short and J 6 bases short, with 13 bases between. The CDR3 loop spans 15 amino acids. The CDR3 region is CASSLGPQGGQPQHF. CDR3 DNA: TGTGCCAGCAGCTTAGGTCCACAGGGCGGTCAGCCCCAGCATTTT.

This clone has only a few counts. V usage is TRBV28 and J usage is TRBJ2-7, with a possible D match to TRBD1 (5 bases). CDR1 and CDR2 from the germline V gene are MDHEN and SYDVKM. V lost 5 bases and J lost 5, with 10 bases in between. The CDR3 has 12 amino acids. The CDR3 spells CASSPPRDEQYF. The CDR3 coding sequence is TGTGCCAGCAGTCCCCCCAGGGACGAGCAGTACTTC.

This clone was detected a few times. The sample has other DNA sequences that encode this CDR3 too. This chain connects TRBV7-2 to TRBJ2-1, with D perhaps TRBD2 (5 bases). Trimming removed 1 base at V and 5 bases at J, with 9 bases between. This CDR3 spans 14 amino acids. The V gene's germline CDR1 is SGHTA and CDR2 FQGNSA. The CDR3 coding sequence is TGTGCCAGCAGCTTAGTTGCGGGTGACAATGAGCAGTTCTTC. Translation: CASSLVAGDNEQFF.

The chain recombines TRBV28 with TRBJ2-2; D is unclear. The CDR3 consists of 14 residues. Germline assignment: CDR1 MDHEN and CDR2 SYDVKM. V shed 6 bases and J shed 4 bases, with 12 bases lying between them. CDR3: CASRAPTLTGELFF. DNA of the CDR3: TGTGCCAGCAGAGCCCCCACCCTCACCGGGGAGCTGTTTTTT.

Comments on this clone: Other DNA sequences from this sample encode an identical CDR3 as well. This rearrangement joins TRBV9 to TRBJ1-1; D ambiguous. CDR1 is SGDLS and CDR2 is YYNGEE in the germline V gene. The germline V and J ends were trimmed by 0 bases and 0 bases, with 6 bases remaining between them. The CDR3 is 14 residues long. CDR3 bases: TGTGCCAGCAGCGTAGCCGGGATGAACACTGAAGCTTTCTTT. Its protein is CASSVAGMNTEAFF.

The chain combines TRBV19 with TRBJ1-5, with D unresolved. Trimming stripped 3 bases from V and 5 bases from J, with 11 bases between. CDR1 LNHDA and CDR2 SQIVND come from the germline V gene (reference sequence). The length of the CDR3 is 14 residues. The CDR3 DNA follows: TGTGCCAGTAGTATCCCCCAGAGGCATCAGCCCCAGCATTTT. Its translation: CASSIPQRHQPQHF.

This clone turned up a few times. This rearrangement joins TRBV28 to TRBJ2-7; 10 bases line up with TRBD2. Germline lookup yields CDR1 MDHEN and CDR2 SYDVKM. The CDR3 length is 15 residues. V was pared by 5 bases and J by 7 bases, with 11 bases of the junction left unmatched. CDR3 sequence: CASSQTSGPVEEQYF. Here the CDR3 DNA reads TGTGCCAGCAGTCAGACTAGCGGGCCCGTGGAGGAGCAGTACTTC.

There are a few counts of this clone. The rearrangement joins TRBV13 to TRBJ2-7, with a possible D match to TRBD2 (6 bases). The CDR3 is 15 residues long. Trimming removed 3 bases from V and 7 bases from J, with 19 bases in between. The V gene's germline CDR1 is PRHDT and CDR2 FYEKMQ (reference sequence). CDR3 protein: CASSFTQTRLGEQYF. In DNA, the CDR3 is TGTGCCAGCAGCTTCACCCAGACTAGGTTGGGTGAGCAGTACTTC.

This clone has only a few counts. The rearrangement joins TRBV5-1 to TRBJ2-7, with D unresolved. Germline lookup yields CDR1 SGHRS and CDR2 YFSETQ. This CDR3 is 13 amino acids long. Trimming cost V 0 bases and J 2 bases, with 6 bases left between them. The CDR3 DNA reads TGCGCCAGCAGCTTGGACAGCGCCTACGAGCAGTACTTC. It is translated as CASSLDSAYEQYF.

This clone was seen only a few times. This sequence joins TRBV9 and TRBJ1-6; D unclear. Trimming took 0 bases from V and 8 from J, leaving 12 bases between them. The germline V gene has CDR1 SGDLS and CDR2 YYNGEE. CDR3 length: 15 residues. CDR3 sequence: CASSVDEALHSPLHF. CDR3 nucleotide sequence: TGTGCCAGCAGCGTAGATGAGGCATTACATTCACCCCTCCACTTT.

The chain recombines TRBV11-2 with TRBJ1-4, with a weak D call TRBD1 (5 bases). V dropped 5 bases and J dropped 7 bases, with 11 bases sitting between them. The CDR3 covers 13 residues. Germline loops: CDR1 SGHAT, CDR2 FQNNGV. The CDR3 nucleotides are TGTGCCAGCAGCCCCCCGGGGCCTGAAAAACTGTTTTTT. As protein: CASSPPGPEKLFF. Using reference TRBV11-2 and TRBJ1-4 for the parts outside the CDR3, the full variable domain is EAGVAQSPRYKIIEKRQSVAFWCNPISGHATLYWYQQILGQGPKLLIQFQNNGVVDDSQLPKDRFSAERLKGVDSTLKIQPAKLEDSAVYLCASSPPGPEKLFFGSGTQLSVL.

This clone was detected only a few times. The chain carries TRBV18 and TRBJ2-7, with D possibly being TRBD2 (5 bases). CDR1 KGHSH and CDR2 LQKENI come from the germline V gene. V gave up 3 bases and J gave up 5 bases, with 14 bases separating them. This CDR3 is 14 amino acids long. CDR3: CASSPRGPSHEQYF. DNA of the CDR3: TGTGCCAGCTCACCGCGAGGGCCCTCTCACGAGCAGTACTTC.

The genes are TRBV9 and TRBJ2-3; 7 bases align to TRBD2. The trim removed 0 bases at V and 4 bases at J, leaving 2 bases unmatched. The CDR3 runs to 14 residues. Germline CDR1 and CDR2: SGDLS and YYNGEE. This CDR3 reads CASSVVGRADTQYF. The CDR3 region has the DNA TGTGCCAGCAGCGTAGTAGGGAGGGCAGATACGCAGTATTTT.

The chain couples TRBV28 to TRBJ2-4; 9 bases are shared with TRBD2. The CDR3 is 15 residues long. From germline, CDR1 is MDHEN and CDR2 SYDVKM. The J segment lost 8 bases and the V segment lost 8 bases, leaving 13 bases of the junction unmatched. CDR3 amino acids: CASPPSGVVADIQYF. The CDR3, as DNA: TGTGCCAGCCCCCCTAGCGGGGTCGTAGCGGACATTCAGTACTTC.

As to this clone: Its ends do not fully match the called genes, so a read error is possible. The V call is TRBV7-7, the J call TRBJ2-7, with 8 bases that match TRBD1. This CDR3 has 13 amino acids. Germline CDR1 is SSHAT and CDR2 is FNYEAQ (reference sequence). CDR3 residues: CASSSGTGYAQYF. CDR3 coding DNA: TGTGCTAGCAGTTCAGGGACAGGATATGCGCAGTACTTC.

V and J are TRBV30 and TRBJ1-3; D is unresolved. V was clipped by 2 bases and J by 3 bases, with 5 bases between them. The CDR3 totals 12 residues. Germline V gene sequence: CDR1 GTSNPN, CDR2 SVGIG (reference sequence). Here the CDR3 reads CAWSLGGNTIYF. The CDR3 DNA sequence: TGTGCCTGGAGTCTGGGTGGAAACACCATATATTTT.

This clone was seen more than once but under ten times. The CDR3 DNA is TGTGCCAGCAGTGATGGCAGCCTAGAGACCCAGTACTTC. It specifies CASSDGSLETQYF. J is TRBJ2-5 and V is TRBV6-1; no clear D gene. Trimming cost V 3 bases and J 4 bases, with 9 bases left between them. The germline CDR1 and CDR2 sequences are MNHNS and SASEGT. The CDR3 spans 13 residues.

This clone has just a few counts. The J gene is TRBJ1-6, the V gene TRBV7-2; no clear D. Trimming removed 1 base at V and 10 bases at J, with 5 bases between. There are 12 residues in the CDR3. CDR1 is SGHTA and CDR2 is FQGNSA in the germline V gene. CDR3: CASSLVTSPLHF. CDR3 coding DNA: TGTGCCAGCAGCTTAGTCACGTCACCCCTCCACTTT.